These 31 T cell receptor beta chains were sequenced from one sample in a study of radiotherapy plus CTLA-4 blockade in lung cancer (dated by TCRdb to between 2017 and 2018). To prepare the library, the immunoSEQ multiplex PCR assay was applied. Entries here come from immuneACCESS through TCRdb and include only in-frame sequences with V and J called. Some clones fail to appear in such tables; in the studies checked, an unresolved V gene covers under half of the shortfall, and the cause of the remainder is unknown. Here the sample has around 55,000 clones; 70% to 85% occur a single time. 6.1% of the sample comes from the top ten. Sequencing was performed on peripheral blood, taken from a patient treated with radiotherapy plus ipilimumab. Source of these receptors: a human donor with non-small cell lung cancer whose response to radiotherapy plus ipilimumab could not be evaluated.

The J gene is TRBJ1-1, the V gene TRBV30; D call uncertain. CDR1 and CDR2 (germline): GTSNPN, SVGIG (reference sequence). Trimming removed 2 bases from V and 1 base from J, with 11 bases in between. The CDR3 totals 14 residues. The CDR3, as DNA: TGTGCCTGGAGTTTTGGACTGGGGAACACTGAAGCTTTCTTT. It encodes CAWSFGLGNTEAFF.

CDR3 DNA: TGTGCCAGTAGTACTTATCCTAGCGCGGGCGGGGAGCTGTTTTTT. Amino acids: CASSTYPSAGGELFF. This chain uses TRBV19 with TRBJ2-2; a possible D gene is TRBD2 (6 bases). V was shortened by 4 bases and J by 7 bases, with 16 bases between the two germline ends. Germline-derived CDR1 and CDR2 are LNHDA and SQIVND (reference sequence). This CDR3 contains 15 residues.

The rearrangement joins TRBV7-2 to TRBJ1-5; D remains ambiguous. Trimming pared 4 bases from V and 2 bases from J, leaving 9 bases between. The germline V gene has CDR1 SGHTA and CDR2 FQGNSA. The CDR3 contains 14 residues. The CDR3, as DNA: TGTGCCAGCAGCTCCCAGGTGGGCAATCAGCCCCAGCATTTT. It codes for CASSSQVGNQPQHF.

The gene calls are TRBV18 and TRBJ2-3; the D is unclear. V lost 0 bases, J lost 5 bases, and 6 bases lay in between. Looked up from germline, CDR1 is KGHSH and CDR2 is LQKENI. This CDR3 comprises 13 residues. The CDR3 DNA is TGTGCCAGCTCACCACCGTCAGTAGATACGCAGTATTTT. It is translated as CASSPPSVDTQYF.

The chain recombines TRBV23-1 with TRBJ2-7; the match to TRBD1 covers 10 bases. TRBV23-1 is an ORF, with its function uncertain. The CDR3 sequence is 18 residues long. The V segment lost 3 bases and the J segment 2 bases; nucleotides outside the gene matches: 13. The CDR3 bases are TGCGCCAGCAGTCATCCCGGGACAGGGGAAAGGGTCCCCTACGAGCAGTACTTC. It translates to CASSHPGTGERVPYEQYF.

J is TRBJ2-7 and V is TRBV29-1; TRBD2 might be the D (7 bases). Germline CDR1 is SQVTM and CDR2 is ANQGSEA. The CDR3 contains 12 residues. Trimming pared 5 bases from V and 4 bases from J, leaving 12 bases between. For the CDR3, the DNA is TGCAGCGTTAGGGGGGGGAATTACGAGCAGTACTTC. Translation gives CSVRGGNYEQYF.

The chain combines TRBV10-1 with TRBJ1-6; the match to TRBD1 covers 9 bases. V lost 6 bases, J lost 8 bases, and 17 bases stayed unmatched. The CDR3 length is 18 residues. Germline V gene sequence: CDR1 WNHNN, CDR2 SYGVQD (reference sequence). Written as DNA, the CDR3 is TGCGCCAGCAGCGCCCTAACTACGGGACAGGGTGGTGATTCACCCCTCCACTTT. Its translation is CASSALTTGQGGDSPLHF.

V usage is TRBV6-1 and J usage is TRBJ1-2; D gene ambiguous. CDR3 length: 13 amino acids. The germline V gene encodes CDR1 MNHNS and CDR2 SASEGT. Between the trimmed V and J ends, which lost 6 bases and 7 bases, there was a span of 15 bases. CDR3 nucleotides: TGTGCCAGCAGCCCCGGTCGTGGGCTTGGCTACACCTTC. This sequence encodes CASSPGRGLGYTF.

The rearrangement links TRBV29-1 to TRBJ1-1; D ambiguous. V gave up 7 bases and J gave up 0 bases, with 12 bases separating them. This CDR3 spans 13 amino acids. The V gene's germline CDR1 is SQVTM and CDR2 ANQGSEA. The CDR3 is CSGATTMNTEAFF. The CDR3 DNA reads TGCAGCGGGGCCACGACCATGAACACTGAAGCTTTCTTT.

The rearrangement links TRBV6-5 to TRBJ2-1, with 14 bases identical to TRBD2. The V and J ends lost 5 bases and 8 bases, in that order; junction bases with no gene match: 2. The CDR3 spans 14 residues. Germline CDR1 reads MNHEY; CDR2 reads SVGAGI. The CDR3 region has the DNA TGTGCCAGCAGTAGACTAGCGGGAGGGGATGAGCAGTTCTTC. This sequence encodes CASSRLAGGDEQFF.

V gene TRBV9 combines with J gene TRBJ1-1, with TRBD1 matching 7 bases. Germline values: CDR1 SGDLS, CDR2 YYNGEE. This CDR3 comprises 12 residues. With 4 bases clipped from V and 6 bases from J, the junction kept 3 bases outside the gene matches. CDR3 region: CASSPGGPEAFF. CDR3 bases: TGTGCCAGCAGCCCAGGGGGGCCTGAAGCTTTCTTT.

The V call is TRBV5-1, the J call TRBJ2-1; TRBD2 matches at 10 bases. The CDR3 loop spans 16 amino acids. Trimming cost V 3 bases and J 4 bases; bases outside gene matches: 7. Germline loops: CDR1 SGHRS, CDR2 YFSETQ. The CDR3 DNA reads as TGCGCCAGCAGCTCCCTAGCGGGAGTTCGTTACAATGAGCAGTTCTTC. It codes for CASSSLAGVRYNEQFF.

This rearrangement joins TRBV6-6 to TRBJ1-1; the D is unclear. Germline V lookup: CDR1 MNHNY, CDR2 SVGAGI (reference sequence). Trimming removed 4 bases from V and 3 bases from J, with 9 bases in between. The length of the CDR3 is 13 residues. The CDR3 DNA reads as TGTGCCAGCAGTTTTAGCGAGGACACTGAAGCTTTCTTT. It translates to CASSFSEDTEAFF.

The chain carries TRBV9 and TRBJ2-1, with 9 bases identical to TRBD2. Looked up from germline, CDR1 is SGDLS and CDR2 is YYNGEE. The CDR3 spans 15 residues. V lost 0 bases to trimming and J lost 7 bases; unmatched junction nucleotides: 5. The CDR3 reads CASSVDAGGGNEQFF. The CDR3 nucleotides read TGTGCCAGCAGCGTAGACGCGGGAGGGGGGAATGAGCAGTTCTTC.

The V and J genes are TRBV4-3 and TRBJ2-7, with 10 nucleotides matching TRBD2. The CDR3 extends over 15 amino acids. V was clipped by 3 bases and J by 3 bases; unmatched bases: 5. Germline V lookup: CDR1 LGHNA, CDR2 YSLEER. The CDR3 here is CASSQASGSFYEQYF. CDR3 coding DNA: TGCGCCAGCAGCCAGGCTAGCGGGAGCTTCTACGAGCAGTACTTC.

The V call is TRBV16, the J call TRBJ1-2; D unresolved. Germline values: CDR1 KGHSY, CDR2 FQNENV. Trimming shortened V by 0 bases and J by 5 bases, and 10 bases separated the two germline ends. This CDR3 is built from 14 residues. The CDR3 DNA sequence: TGTGCCAGCAGCCAATCGTCGGTCAAGTATGGCTACACCTTC. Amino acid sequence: CASSQSSVKYGYTF.

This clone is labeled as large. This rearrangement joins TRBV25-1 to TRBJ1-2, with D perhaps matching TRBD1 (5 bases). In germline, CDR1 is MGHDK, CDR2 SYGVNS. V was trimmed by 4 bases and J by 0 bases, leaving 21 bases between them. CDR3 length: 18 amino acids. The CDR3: CASSALGETDDSNYGYTF. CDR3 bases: TGTGCCAGCAGTGCCCTGGGCGAGACAGATGACTCTAACTATGGCTACACCTTC.

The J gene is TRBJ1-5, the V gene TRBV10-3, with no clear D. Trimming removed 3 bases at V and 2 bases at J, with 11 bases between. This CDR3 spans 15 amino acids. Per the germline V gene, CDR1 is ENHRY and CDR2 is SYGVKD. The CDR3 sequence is CAISEAGRGNQPQHF. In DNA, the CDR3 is TGTGCCATCAGTGAAGCGGGCCGTGGCAATCAGCCCCAGCATTTT.

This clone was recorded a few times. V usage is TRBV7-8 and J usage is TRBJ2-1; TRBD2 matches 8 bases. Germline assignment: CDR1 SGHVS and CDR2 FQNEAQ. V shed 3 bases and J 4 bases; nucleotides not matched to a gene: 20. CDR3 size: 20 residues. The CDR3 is CASSFELTGGGAADYNEQFF. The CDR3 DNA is TGTGCCAGCAGCTTTGAGCTTACGGGGGGGGGAGCGGCCGATTACAATGAGCAGTTCTTC. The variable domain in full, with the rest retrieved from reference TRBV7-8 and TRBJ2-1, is GAGVSQSPRYKVAKRGQDVALRCDPISGHVSLFWYQQALGQGPEFLTYFQNEAQLDKSGLPSDRFFAERPEGSVSTLKIQRTQQEDSAVYLCASSFELTGGGAADYNEQFFGPGTRLTVL.

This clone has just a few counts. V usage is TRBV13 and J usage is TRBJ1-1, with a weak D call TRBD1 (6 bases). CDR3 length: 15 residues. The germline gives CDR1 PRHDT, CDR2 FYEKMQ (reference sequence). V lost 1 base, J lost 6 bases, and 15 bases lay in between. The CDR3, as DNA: TGTGCCAGCAGCTTAGCCACACAGGGTGCGGCTGAAGCTTTCTTT. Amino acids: CASSLATQGAAEAFF.

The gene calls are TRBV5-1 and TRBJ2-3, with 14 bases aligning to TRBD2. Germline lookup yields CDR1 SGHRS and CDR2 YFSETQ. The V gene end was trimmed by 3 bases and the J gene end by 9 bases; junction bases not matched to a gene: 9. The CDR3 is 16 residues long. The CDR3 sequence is CASSSPGLAGVLTQYF. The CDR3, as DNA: TGCGCCAGCAGCTCTCCGGGACTAGCGGGAGTACTAACGCAGTATTTT.

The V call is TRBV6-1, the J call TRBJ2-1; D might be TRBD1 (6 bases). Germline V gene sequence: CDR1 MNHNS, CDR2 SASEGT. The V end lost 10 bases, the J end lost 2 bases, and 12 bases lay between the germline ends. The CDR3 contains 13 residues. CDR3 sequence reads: CATQGPPYNEQFF. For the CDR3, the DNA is TGTGCCACCCAGGGGCCCCCCTACAATGAGCAGTTCTTC.

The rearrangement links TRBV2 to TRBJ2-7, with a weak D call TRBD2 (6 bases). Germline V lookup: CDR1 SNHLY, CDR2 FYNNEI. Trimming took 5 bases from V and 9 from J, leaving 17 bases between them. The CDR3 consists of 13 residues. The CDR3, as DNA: TGTGCCAGCAGTCCGGGAGTACCTACGAGGCAGTACTTC. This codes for CASSPGVPTRQYF.

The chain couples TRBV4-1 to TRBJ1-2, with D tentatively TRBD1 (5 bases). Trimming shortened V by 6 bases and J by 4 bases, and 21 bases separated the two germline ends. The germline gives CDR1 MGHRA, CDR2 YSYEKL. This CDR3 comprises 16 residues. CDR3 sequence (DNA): TGCGCCAGCAGAAATAATGGTCGGCGGGACCCCTATGGCTACACCTTC. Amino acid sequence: CASRNNGRRDPYGYTF.

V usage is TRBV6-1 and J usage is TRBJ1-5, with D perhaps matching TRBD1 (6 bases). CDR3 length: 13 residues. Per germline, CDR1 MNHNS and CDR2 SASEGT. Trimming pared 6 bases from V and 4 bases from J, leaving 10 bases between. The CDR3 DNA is TGTGCCAGCAGGATTACAGGGAATCAGCCCCAGCATTTT. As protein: CASRITGNQPQHF.

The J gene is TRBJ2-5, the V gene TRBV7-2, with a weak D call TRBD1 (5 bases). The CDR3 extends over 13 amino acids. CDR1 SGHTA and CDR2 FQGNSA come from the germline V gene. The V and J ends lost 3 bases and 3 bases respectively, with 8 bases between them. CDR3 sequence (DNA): TGTGCCAGCAGCTTTGCAGGGAAAGAGACCCAGTACTTC. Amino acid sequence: CASSFAGKETQYF.

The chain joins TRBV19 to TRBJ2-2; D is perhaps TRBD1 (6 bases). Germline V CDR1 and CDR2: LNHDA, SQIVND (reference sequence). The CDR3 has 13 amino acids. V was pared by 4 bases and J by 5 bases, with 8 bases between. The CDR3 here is CASSTQGTGELFF. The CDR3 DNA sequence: TGTGCCAGTAGTACACAGGGAACCGGGGAGCTGTTTTTT.

CDR3 in DNA: TGTGCCAGCAGTTACTCGAGAGAGACCCAGTACTTC. Encoded protein: CASSYSRETQYF. This chain connects TRBV6-5 to TRBJ2-5, with D hard to call. Germline CDR1 is MNHEY and CDR2 is SVGAGI. The V gene lost 0 bases and the J gene lost 4 bases, with 3 bases spanning the gap. This CDR3 has 12 amino acids.

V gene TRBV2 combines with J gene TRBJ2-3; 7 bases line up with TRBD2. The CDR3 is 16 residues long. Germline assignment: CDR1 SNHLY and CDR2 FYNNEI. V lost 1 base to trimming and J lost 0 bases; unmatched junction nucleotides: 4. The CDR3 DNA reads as TGTGCCAGCAGTGAAGGTTGGCGGGGGAGCACAGATACGCAGTATTTT. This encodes CASSEGWRGSTDTQYF.

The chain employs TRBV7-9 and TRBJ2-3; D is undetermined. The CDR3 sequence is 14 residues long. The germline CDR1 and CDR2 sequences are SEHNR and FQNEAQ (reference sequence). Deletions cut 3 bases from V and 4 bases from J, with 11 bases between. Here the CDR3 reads CASSFTSPPDTQYF. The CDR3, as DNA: TGTGCCAGCAGCTTTACTTCGCCTCCAGATACGCAGTATTTT. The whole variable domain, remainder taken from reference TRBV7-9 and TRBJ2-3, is DTGVSQNPRHKITKRGQNVTFRCDPISEHNRLYWYRQTLGQGPEFLTYFQNEAQLEKSRLLSDRFSAERPKGSFSTLEIQRTEQGDSAMYLCASSFTSPPDTQYFGPGTRLTVL.

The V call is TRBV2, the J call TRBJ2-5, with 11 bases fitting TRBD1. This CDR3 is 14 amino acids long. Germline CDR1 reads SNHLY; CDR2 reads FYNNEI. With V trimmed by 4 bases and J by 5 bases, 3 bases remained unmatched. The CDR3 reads CASSGTGGRETQYF. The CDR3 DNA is TGTGCCAGCAGTGGGACAGGGGGCAGGGAGACCCAGTACTTC.